This T cell receptor (beta chain) was recorded in a study of OX40 agonist ivuxolimab in advanced cancers. The CDR3 totals 20 residues. CDR1 is MNHNS and CDR2 is SASEGT in the germline V gene. V shed 4 bases, J shed 2 bases, and the junction held 17 bases outside the gene matches. This clone showed up just a few times. Profiling relied on immunoSEQ multiplex PCR, and the TCRdb table lists in-frame clones only, not all of them. This table has 25,000 to 30,000 clones, around four fifths appearing once. This material consisted of CD4+ or CD8+ T cells sorted from blood, taken in a trial of the OX40 agonist ivuxolimab. The chain links TRBV6-1 to TRBJ2-3; 11 positions match TRBD2. The sequence came from an adult with an advanced solid tumor such as melanoma, head and neck, liver or kidney cancer. DNA of the CDR3: TGTGCCAGCAGTGGATTCGCGATAGCGGGGGGGCAAGGGGACACAGATACGCAGTATTTT. The encoded protein is CASSGFAIAGGQGDTDTQYF.